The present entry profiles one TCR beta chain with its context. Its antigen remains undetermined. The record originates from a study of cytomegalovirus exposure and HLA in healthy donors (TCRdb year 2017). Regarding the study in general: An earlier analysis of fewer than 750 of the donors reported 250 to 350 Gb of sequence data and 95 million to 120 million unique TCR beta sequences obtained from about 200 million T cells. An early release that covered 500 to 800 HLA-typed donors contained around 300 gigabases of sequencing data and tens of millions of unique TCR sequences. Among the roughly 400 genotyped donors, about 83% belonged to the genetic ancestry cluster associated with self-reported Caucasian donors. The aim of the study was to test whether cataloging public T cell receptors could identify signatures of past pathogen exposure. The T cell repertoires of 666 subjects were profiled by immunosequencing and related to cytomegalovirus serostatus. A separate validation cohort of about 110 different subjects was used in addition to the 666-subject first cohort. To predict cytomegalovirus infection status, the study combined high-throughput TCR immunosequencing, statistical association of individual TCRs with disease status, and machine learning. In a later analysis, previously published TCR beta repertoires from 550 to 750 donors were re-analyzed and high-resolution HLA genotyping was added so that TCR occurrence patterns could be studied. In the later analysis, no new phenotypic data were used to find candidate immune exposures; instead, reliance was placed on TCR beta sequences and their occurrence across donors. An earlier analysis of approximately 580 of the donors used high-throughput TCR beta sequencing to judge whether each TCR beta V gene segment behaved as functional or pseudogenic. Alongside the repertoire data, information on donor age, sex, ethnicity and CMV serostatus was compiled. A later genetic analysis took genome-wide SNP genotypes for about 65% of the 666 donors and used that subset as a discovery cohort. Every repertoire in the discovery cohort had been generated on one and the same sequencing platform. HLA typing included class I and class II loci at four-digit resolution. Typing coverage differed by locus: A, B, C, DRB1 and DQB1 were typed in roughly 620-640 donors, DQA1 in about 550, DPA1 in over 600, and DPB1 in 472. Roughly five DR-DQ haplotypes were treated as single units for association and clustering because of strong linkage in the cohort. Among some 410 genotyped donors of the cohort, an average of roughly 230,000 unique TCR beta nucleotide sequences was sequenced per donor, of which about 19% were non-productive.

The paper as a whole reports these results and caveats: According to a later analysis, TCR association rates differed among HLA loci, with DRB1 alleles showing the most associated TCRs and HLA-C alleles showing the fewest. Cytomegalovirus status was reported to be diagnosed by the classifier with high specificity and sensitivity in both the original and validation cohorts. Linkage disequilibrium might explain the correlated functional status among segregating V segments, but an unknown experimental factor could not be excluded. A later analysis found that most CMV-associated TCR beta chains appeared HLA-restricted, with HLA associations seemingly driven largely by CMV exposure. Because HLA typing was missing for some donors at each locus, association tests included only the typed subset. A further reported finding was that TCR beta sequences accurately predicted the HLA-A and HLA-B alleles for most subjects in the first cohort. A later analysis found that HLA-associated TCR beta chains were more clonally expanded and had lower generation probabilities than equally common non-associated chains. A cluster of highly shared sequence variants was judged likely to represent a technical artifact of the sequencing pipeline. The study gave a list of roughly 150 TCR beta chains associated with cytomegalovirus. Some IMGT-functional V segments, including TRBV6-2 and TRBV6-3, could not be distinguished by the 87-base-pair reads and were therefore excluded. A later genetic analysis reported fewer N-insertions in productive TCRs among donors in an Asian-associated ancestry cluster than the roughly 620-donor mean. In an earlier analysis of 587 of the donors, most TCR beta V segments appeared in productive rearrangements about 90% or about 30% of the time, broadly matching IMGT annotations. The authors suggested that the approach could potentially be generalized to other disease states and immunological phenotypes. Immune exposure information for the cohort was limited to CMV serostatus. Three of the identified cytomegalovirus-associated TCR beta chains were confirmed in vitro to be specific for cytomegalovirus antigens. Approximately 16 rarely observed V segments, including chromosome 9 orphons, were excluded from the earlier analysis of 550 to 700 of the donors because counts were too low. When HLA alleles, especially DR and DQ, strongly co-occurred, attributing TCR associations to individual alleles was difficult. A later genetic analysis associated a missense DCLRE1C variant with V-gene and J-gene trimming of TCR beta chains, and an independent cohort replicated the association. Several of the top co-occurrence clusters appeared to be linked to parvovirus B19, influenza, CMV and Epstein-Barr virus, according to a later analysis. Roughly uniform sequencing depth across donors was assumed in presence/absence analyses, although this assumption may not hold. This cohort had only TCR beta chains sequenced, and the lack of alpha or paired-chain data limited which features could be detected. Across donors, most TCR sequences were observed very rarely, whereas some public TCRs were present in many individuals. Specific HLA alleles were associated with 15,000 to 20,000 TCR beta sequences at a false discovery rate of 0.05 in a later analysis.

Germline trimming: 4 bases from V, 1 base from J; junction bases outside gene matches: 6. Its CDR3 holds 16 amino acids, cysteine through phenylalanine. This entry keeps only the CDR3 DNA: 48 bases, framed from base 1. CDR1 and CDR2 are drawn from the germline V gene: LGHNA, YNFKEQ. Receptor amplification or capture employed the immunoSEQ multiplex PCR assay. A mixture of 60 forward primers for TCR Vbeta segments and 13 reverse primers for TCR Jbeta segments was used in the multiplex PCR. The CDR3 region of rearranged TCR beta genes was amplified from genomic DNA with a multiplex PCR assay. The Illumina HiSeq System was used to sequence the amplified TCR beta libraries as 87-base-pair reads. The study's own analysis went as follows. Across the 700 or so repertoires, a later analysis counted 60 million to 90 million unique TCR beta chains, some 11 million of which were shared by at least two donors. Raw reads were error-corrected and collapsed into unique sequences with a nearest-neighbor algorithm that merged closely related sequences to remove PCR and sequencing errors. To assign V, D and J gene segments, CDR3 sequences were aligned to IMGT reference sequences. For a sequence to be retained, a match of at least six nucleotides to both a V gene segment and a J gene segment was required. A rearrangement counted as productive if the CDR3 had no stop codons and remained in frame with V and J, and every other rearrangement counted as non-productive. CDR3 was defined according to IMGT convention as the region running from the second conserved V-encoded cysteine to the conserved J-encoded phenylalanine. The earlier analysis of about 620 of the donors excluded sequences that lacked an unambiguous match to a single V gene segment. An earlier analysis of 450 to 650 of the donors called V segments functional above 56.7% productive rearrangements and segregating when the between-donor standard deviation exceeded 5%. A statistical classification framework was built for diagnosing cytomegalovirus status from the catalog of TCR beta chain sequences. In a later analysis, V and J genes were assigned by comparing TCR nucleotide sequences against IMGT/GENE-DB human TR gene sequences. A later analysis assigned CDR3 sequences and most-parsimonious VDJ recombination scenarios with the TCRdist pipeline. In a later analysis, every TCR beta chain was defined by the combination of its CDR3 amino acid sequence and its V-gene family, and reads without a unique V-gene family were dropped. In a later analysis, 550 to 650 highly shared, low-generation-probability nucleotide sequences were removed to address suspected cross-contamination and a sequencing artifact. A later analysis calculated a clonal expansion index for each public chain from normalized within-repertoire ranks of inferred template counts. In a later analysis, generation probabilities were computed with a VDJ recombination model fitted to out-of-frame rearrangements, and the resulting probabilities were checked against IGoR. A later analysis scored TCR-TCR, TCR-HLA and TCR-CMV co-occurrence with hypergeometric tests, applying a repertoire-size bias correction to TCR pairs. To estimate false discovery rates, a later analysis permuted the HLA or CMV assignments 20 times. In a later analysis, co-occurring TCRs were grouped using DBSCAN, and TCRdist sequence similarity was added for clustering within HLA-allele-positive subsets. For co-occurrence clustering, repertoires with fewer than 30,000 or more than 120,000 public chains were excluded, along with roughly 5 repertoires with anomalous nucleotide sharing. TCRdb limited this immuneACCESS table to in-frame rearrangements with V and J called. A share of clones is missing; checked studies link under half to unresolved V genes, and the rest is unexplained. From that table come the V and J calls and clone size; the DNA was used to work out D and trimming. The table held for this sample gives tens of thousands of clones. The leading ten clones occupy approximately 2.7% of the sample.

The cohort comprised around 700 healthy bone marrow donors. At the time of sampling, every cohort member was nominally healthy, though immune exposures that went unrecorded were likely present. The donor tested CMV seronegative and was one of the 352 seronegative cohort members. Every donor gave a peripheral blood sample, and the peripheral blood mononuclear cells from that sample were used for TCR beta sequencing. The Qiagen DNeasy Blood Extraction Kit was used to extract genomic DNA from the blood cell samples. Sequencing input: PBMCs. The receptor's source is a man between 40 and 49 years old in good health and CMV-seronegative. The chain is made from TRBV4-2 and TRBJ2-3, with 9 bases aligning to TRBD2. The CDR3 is CASSLSWTSGTDTQYF. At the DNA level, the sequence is TGTGCCAGCAGCCTATCATGGACTAGCGGCACAGATACGCAGTATTTT.